Listed here are 6 T cell receptor beta chains from one sample, sequenced in a study of identical twins. MiXCR was run by TCRdb on the 5' RACE reads, yielding one entry per CDR3 protein. The sample includes 690,000 or so distinct CDR3 sequences, more than 6.5% of them seen just once. This sample also appeared in a second study, on yellow fever vaccine responses in identical twins.

Sequencing was carried out using PBMCs. All receptors come from a woman aged 18-29 years in good health.

This clonotype was recorded a few times. The rearrangement joins TRBV29-1 to TRBJ2-1; 9 bases map to TRBD1. The germline CDR1 and CDR2 sequences are SQVTM and ANQGSEA. This CDR3 is built from 15 residues. The ends lost 2 bases at V and 5 bases at J; junction bases unmatched: 7. The CDR3 DNA reads TGCAGCGTTGAAAGAGGTGGGACAGGGAACAATGAGCAGTTCTTC. Translating gives CSVERGGTGNNEQFF.

V gene TRBV12-3 or TRBV12-4 combines with J gene TRBJ2-7; 8 nucleotides agree with TRBD1. V was pared by 6 bases and J by 2 bases, with 9 bases of the junction left unmatched. The CDR3 loop spans 15 amino acids. The CDR3 protein is CASRTAGQGPYEQYF. CDR3 nucleotide sequence: TGTGCCAGCAGAACGGCCGGACAGGGCCCCTACGAGCAGTACTTC.

This clonotype was seen repeatedly, ten times or more. The chain couples TRBV5-1 to TRBJ2-5; D perhaps matches TRBD2 (6 bases). The CDR3 loop spans 14 amino acids. V lost 5 bases, J lost 2 bases, and 13 bases lay in between. Germline assignment: CDR1 SGHRS and CDR2 YFSETQ. CDR3 DNA sequence: TGCGCCAGCAGTTTCGGGGGAAAACAAGAGACCCAGTACTTC. Protein sequence: CASSFGGKQETQYF.

The chain links TRBV30 to TRBJ2-5, with 8 nucleotides matching TRBD2. The V gene's germline CDR1 is GTSNPN and CDR2 SVGIG (reference sequence). The CDR3 has 13 amino acids. J was trimmed by 4 bases and V by 5 bases; bases with no gene match: 6. As DNA, the CDR3 is TGTGCCTGGGAAAGCGGGGGAGGAGAGACCCAGTACTTC. Protein product: CAWESGGGETQYF.

J is TRBJ2-1 and V is TRBV7-9, with D tentatively TRBD1 (6 bases). Between the trimmed V and J ends, which lost 3 bases and 4 bases, there was a span of 13 bases. Germline CDR1 and CDR2: SEHNR and FQNEAQ (reference sequence). The CDR3 extends over 15 amino acids. The CDR3 sequence is CASSFIWDTYNEQFF. The CDR3 region has the DNA TGTGCCAGCAGCTTTATCTGGGACACTTACAATGAGCAGTTCTTC.

In nucleotides, the CDR3 is TGTGCCAGCAGCTCCCGTACAACGTACCAAGAGACCCAGTACTTC. This gives the protein CASSSRTTYQETQYF. V usage is TRBV5-4 and J usage is TRBJ2-5; D gene uncertain. The CDR3 is made up of 15 amino acids. Trimming took off 3 bases at V and 0 bases at J, with 12 bases between the two ends. CDR1 is SGHNT, CDR2 YYREEE, per germline (reference sequence).